Following are 12 T cell receptor beta chains from one sample sequenced in a study of Ad26.COV2.S vaccination and SARS-CoV-2 variants. Using immunoSEQ multiplex PCR, the repertoire was profiled, and TCRdb retains in-frame clones only, with some absent. The sample lists about 240,000 clones, over 75% occurring once. Treatment in this sample: around 19 received Ad26.COV2.S at low or high dose, single or two shots; several received placebo; per-sample allocation not given. On day 63 after the first injection, vaccine and placebo recipients gave samples. Sequencing used peripheral blood, obtained in a trial of Ad26.COV2.S vaccine versus placebo. The receptors were gathered from a person between 18 and 59 years old who received the Ad26.COV2.S COVID-19 vaccine or a placebo.

V usage is TRBV29-1 and J usage is TRBJ1-4; D is possibly TRBD1 (5 bases). CDR3 length: 17 amino acids. Germline CDR1 reads SQVTM; CDR2 reads ANQGSEA. V shed 1 base and J shed 4 bases, with 19 bases lying between them. CDR3 nucleotide sequence: TGCAGCGTTGAAGCTCCGGACGGGGGGAGGGGTAATGAAAAACTGTTTTTT. It translates to CSVEAPDGGRGNEKLFF.

The V call is TRBV6-5, the J call TRBJ1-2, with 12 bases lining up with TRBD1. J gave up 6 bases and V 5 bases, and 7 bases lay outside the gene matches. Looked up from germline, CDR1 is MNHEY and CDR2 is SVGAGI. This CDR3 is 15 amino acids long. In nucleotides, the CDR3 is TGTGCCAGCAGTCCCGGGACAGGGGGCAACCATGGCTACACCTTC. It yields the protein CASSPGTGGNHGYTF.

This chain uses TRBV30 with TRBJ1-2; a weak D match, TRBD1 (5 bases). V shed 0 bases and J shed 4 bases, with 6 bases lying between them. CDR3 length: 12 residues. Germline-derived CDR1 and CDR2 are GTSNPN and SVGIG (reference sequence). CDR3 amino acids: CAWSVQGYGYTF. CDR3 DNA: TGTGCCTGGAGTGTCCAGGGCTATGGCTACACCTTC.

The chain couples TRBV6-2 or TRBV6-3 to TRBJ1-3; D unresolved. This CDR3 has 16 residues. Germline CDR1 is MNHEY and CDR2 is SVGEGT. V dropped 0 bases and J dropped 2 bases, with 11 bases sitting between them. CDR3 sequence reads: CASSYSISETGNTIYF. In nucleotides, the CDR3 is TGTGCCAGCAGTTACTCGATATCTGAAACTGGAAACACCATATATTTT.

The gene calls are TRBV14 and TRBJ1-2; perhaps TRBD1 as D (6 bases). The germline V gene has CDR1 SGHDN and CDR2 FVKESK. The CDR3 consists of 15 residues. Trimming stripped 0 bases from V and 4 bases from J, with 12 bases between. CDR3 bases: TGTGCCAGCAGCCAAGAACCGGACAGACCCTATGGCTACACCTTC. It yields the protein CASSQEPDRPYGYTF.

This rearrangement joins TRBV7-9 to TRBJ1-1; TRBD1 aligns across 12 bases. Germline V gene data show CDR1 as SEHNR and CDR2 as FQNEAQ (reference sequence). The CDR3 extends over 17 amino acids. With 5 bases clipped from V and 4 bases from J, the junction kept 11 bases outside the gene matches. Here the CDR3 DNA reads TGTGCCAGCAGCCGATCCGGGACAGGGGGCGGCGGCACTGAAGCTTTCTTT. It encodes CASSRSGTGGGGTEAFF. Variable domain in full (rest from reference TRBV7-9 and TRBJ1-1): DTGVSQNPRHKITKRGQNVTFRCDPISEHNRLYWYRQTLGQGPEFLTYFQNEAQLEKSRLLSDRFSAERPKGSFSTLEIQRTEQGDSAMYLCASSRSGTGGGGTEAFFGQGTRLTVV.

The rearrangement links TRBV11-3 to TRBJ2-1; unclear D gene. The CDR3 extends over 14 amino acids. Germline V gene data show CDR1 as SGHNT and CDR2 as YENEEA. Trimming removed 4 bases at V and 6 bases at J, with 13 bases between. The CDR3 DNA sequence: TGTGCCAGCAGCTCTCGGACGCCTGGCAATGAGCAGTTCTTC. It yields the protein CASSSRTPGNEQFF.

The chain uses TRBV19 and TRBJ1-5; 7 nucleotides line up with TRBD1. With V trimmed by 7 bases and J by 7 bases, 10 bases remained unmatched. This CDR3 is built from 14 residues. Germline CDR1 and CDR2: LNHDA and SQIVND (reference sequence). CDR3: CASTSGGVRQPQHF. CDR3 in DNA: TGTGCCAGTACCTCAGGGGGGGTAAGACAGCCCCAGCATTTT.

The V call is TRBV10-2, the J call TRBJ2-7; no reliable D call. CDR1 and CDR2 from the germline V gene are WSHSY and SAAADI. Trimming took off 3 bases at V and 3 bases at J, with 15 bases between the two ends. The CDR3 sequence is 15 residues long. CDR3 DNA sequence: TGCGCCAGCAGTGATCTCAGTTTGATCCGCTACGAGCAGTACTTC. This encodes CASSDLSLIRYEQYF.

V gene TRBV28 combines with J gene TRBJ2-3; possible D gene TRBD1, 5 bases. This CDR3 has 18 residues. V lost 8 bases to trimming and J lost 6 bases, with 30 bases between them. Germline V gene lookup returns CDR1 MDHEN and CDR2 SYDVKM. CDR3 DNA: TGTGCCAGCCAGTTTATCGGAACAGGTGGGGTAGCTACGGATACGCAGTATTTT. The encoded protein is CASQFIGTGGVATDTQYF.

This chain connects TRBV2 to TRBJ1-4, with D hard to call. V lost 6 bases and J lost 1, with 15 bases in between. CDR3 length equals 16 residues. Germline assignment: CDR1 SNHLY and CDR2 FYNNEI. The CDR3 is CASSPARLRTNEKLFF. CDR3 in DNA: TGTGCCAGCAGCCCGGCTAGACTCCGAACTAATGAAAAACTGTTTTTT.

This chain links TRBV24-1 with TRBJ2-1, with D possibly being TRBD2 (6 bases). Germline V CDR1 and CDR2: KGHDR, SFDVKD. The CDR3 sequence is 16 residues long. V lost 4 bases and J 3 bases, leaving 15 bases between the germline ends. The CDR3 coding sequence is TGTGCCACCAGTGAGGGCGCTGGCGGGGTCTACAATGAGCAGTTCTTC. Amino acid sequence: CATSEGAGGVYNEQFF.